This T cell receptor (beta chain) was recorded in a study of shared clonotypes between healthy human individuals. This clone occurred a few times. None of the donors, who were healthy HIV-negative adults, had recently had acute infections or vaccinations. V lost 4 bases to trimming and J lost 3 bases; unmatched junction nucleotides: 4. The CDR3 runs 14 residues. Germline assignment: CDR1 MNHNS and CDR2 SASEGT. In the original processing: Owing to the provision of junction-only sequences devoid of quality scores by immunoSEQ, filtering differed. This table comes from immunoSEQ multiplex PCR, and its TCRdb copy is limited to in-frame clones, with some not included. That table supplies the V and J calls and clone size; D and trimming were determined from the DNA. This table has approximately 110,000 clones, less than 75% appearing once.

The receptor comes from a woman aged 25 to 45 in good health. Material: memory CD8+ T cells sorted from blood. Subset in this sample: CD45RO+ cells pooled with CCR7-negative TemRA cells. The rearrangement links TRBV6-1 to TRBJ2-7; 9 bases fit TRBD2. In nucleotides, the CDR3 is TGTGCCAGCAGTGGTTCTAGCGGGAACTACGAGCAGTACTTC. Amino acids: CASSGSSGNYEQYF.